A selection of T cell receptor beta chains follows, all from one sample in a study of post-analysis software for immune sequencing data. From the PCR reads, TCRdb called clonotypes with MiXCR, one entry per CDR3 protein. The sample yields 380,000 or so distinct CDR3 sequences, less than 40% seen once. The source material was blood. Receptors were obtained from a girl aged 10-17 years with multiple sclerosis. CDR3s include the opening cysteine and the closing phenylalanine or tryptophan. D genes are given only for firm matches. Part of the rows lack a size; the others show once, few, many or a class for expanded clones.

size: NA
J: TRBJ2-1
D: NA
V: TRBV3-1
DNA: TGTGCCAGCAGCCAAGACAGGGGACTATACAATGAGCAGTTCTTC
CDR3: CASSQDRGLYNEQFF

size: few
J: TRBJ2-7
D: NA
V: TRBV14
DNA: TGTGCCAGCAGCCAAGGTTGGGACCTCTACGAGCAGTACTTC
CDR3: CASSQGWDLYEQYF

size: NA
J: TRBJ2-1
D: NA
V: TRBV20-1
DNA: TGCAGTGCTAGGGCCGGGGGAGTTAGCTACAATGAGCAGTTCTTC
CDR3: CSARAGGVSYNEQFF

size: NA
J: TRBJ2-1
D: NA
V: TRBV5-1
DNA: TGCGCCAGCAGCTTCAGGGGGGACTTAATGAATGAGCAGTTCTTC
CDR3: CASSFRGDLMNEQFF

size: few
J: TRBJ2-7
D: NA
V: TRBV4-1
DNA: TGCGCCAGCAGCCAAGAGGGCAGGCCCTACGAGCAGTACTTC
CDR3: CASSQEGRPYEQYF

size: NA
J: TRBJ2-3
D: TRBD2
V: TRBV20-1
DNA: TGCAGTGCAACGACTAGCGGGGGAAACACAGATACGCAGTATTTT
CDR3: CSATTSGGNTDTQYF

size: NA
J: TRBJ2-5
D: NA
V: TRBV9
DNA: TGTGCCAGCAGCGGTCCTAGCGTCCAAGAGACCCAGTACTTC
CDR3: CASSGPSVQETQYF

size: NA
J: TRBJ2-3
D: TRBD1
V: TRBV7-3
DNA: TGTGCCAGCAGCCCCCTGGGACAGAACACAGATACGCAGTATTTT
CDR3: CASSPLGQNTDTQYF

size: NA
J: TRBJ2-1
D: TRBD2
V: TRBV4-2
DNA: TGTGCCAGCAGCCAAGATGGGACTAGCGGGTACAATGAGCAGTTCTTC
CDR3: CASSQDGTSGYNEQFF

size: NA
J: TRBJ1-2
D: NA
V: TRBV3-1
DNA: TGTGCCAGCAGCCAAACCGGGACAACCTATGGCTACACCTTC
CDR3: CASSQTGTTYGYTF

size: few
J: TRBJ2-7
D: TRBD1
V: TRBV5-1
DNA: TGCGCCAGCAGCGAAATGGACAGGGGCGAGCAGTACTTC
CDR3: CASSEMDRGEQYF

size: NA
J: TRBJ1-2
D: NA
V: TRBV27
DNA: TGTGCCAGCAGTTTATCGGGGGGCAGCTATGGCTACACCTTC
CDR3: CASSLSGGSYGYTF

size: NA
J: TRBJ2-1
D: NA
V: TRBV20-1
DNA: TGCAGTGCTAGAGCTGGACTCCGGGATTACAATGAGCAGTTCTTC
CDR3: CSARAGLRDYNEQFF

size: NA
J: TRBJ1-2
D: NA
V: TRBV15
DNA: TGTGCCACCAGCAGAATAGGAATCGGCGGCTACACCTTC
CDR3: CATSRIGIGGYTF

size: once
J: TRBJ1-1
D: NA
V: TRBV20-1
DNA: TGCAGTGCTAGACCAAGACAGGTTGAAGCTTTCTTT
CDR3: CSARPRQVEAFF

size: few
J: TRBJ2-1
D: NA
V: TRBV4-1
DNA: TGCGCCAGCAGCCATGGACTGACTTCAGGGGGGGGTTTTTACAATGAGCAGTTCTTC
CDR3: CASSHGLTSGGGFYNEQFF

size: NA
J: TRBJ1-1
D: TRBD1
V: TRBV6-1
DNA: TGTGCCAGCAGTGAAGACAGGGGCCTGGGCACCACTGAAGCTTTCTTT
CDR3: CASSEDRGLGTTEAFF

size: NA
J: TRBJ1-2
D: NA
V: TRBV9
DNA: TGTGCCAGCAGCGTAGGGCTTGGGCCAGGCTATGGCTACACCTTC
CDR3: CASSVGLGPGYGYTF

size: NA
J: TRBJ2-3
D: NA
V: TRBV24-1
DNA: TGTGCCACCAGTGACCCGGACCTTAGAGATACGCAGTATTTT
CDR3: CATSDPDLRDTQYF

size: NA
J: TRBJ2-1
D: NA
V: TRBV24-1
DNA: TGTGCCACCAGTGACCCAGCGAGGGCCCTGAATGAGCAGTTCTTC
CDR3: CATSDPARALNEQFF

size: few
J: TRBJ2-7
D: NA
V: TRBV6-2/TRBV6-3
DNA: TGTGCCAGCAGCCTACAGCCGTACGAGCAGTACTTC
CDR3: CASSLQPYEQYF

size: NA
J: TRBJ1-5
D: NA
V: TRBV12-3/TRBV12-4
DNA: TGTGCCAGCAGTTTCGGGGGGACGAGCAATCAGCCCCAGCATTTT
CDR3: CASSFGGTSNQPQHF

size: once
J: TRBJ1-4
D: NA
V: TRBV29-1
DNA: TGCAGCGTTGAAGATCTGGGGCGGGAAAGTGAAAAACTGTTTTTT
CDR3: CSVEDLGRESEKLFF

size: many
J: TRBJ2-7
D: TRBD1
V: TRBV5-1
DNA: TGCGCCAGCAGCTGGGACAGAACCTACGAGCAGTACTTC
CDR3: CASSWDRTYEQYF

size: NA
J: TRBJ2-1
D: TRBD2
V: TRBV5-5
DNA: TGTGCCAGCAGCTTGGGGATCGGGACTAGCAGGTTCTCCTACAATGAGCAGTTCTTC
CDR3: CASSLGIGTSRFSYNEQFF

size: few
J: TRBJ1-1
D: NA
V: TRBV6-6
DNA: TGTGCCAGCCTGTGGGGGGACACTGAAGCTTTCTTT
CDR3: CASLWGDTEAFF

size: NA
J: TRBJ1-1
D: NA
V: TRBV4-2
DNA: TGTGCCAGCAGCCAAGTCGGGGCGAGGACTGAAGCTTTCTTT
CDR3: CASSQVGARTEAFF

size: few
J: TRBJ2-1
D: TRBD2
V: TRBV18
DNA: TGTGCCAGCTCACCAGAGGTAGCGGGGGAGAATGAGCAGTTCTTC
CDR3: CASSPEVAGENEQFF

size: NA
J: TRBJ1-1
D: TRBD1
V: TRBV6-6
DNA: TGTGCCGCGCTGGGACAGATGAACACTGAAGCTTTCTTT
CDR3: CAALGQMNTEAFF

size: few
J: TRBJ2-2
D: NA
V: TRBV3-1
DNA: TGTGCCAGCAGCCTCCACCGGACTGGGAACACCGGGGAGCTGTTTTTT
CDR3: CASSLHRTGNTGELFF

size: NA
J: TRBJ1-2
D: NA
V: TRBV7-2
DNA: TGTGCCAGCAGCTTAACGACCGAGGAGGTGGGCTACACCTTC
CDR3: CASSLTTEEVGYTF

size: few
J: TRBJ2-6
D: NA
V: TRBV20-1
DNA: TGCAGTGCTAGAGAGGGACGGCAGGCCAACGTCCTGACTTTC
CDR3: CSAREGRQANVLTF

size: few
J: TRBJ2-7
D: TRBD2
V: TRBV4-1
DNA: TGCGCCAGCAGCCAAGGGGTCCCTCGAGGCGGGGGTGAGCAGTACTTC
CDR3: CASSQGVPRGGGEQYF

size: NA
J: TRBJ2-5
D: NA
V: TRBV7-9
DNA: TGTGCCAGCAGCCCGAACCGGGCTCTGCGGGAGACCCAGTACTTC
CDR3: CASSPNRALRETQYF

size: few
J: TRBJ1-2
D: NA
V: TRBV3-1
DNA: TGTGCCAGCAGCCAAACAGTCTACTATGGCTACACCTTC
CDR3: CASSQTVYYGYTF

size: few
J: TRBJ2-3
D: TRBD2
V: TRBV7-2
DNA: TGTGCCAGCAGCTTAGGCGGGGGAAACACAGATACGCAGTATTTT
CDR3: CASSLGGGNTDTQYF

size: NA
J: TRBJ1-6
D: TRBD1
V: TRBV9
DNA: TGTGCCAGCAGCCCCCGACAGGGAGATTCACCCCTCCACTTT
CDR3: CASSPRQGDSPLHF

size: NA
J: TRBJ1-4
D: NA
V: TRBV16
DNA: TGTGCCAGCAGCCAATCCTCCGGGACAGAAAAACTGTTTTTT
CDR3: CASSQSSGTEKLFF

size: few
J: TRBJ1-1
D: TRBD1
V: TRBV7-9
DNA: TGTGCCAGCAGCCCACGGACAGGGGGGCACACTGAAGCTTTCTTT
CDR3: CASSPRTGGHTEAFF

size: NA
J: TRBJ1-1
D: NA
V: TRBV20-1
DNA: TGCAGTGTGGGGAGGGAAGGGTCGGGGACTGAAGCTTTCTTT
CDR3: CSVGREGSGTEAFF

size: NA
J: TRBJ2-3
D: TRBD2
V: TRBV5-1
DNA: TGCGCCAGCAGCTTGTCTGGCGGGGGGCCCACAGATACGCAGTATTTT
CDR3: CASSLSGGGPTDTQYF

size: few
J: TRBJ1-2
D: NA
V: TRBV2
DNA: TGTGCCAGCAGTGAAGCGCGGGGGGAACTTATACCAACCTATGGCTACACCTTC
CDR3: CASSEARGELIPTYGYTF

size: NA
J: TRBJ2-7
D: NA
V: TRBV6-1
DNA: TGTGCCAGCGGGGTCGGGGGCAGCTCCTACGAGCAGTACTTC
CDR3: CASGVGGSSYEQYF

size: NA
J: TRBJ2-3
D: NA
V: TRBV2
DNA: TGTGCCAGCAGTGTCTGGACTTTTACCACAGATACGCAGTATTTT
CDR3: CASSVWTFTTDTQYF

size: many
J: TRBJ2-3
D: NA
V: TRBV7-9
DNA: TGCGCCAGCAGCCCGGACAGCACAGATACGCAGTATTTT
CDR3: CASSPDSTDTQYF